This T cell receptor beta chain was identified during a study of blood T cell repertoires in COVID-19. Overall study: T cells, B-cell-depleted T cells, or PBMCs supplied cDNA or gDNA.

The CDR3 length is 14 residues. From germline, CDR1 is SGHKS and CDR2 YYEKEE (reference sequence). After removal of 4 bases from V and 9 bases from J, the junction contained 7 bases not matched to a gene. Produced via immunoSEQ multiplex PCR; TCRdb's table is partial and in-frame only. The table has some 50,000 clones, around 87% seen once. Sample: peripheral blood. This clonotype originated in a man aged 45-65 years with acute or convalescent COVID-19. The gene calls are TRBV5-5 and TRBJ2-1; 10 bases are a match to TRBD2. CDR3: CASSEREGLGEQFF. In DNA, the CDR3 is TGTGCCAGCAGCGAGCGGGAGGGATTAGGTGAGCAGTTCTTC. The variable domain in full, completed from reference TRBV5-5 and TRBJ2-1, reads DAGVTQSPTHLIKTRGQQVTLRCSPISGHKSVSWYQQVLGQGPQFIFQYYEKEERGRGNFPDRFSARQFPNYSSELNVNALLLGDSALYLCASSEREGLGEQFFGPGTRLTVL.